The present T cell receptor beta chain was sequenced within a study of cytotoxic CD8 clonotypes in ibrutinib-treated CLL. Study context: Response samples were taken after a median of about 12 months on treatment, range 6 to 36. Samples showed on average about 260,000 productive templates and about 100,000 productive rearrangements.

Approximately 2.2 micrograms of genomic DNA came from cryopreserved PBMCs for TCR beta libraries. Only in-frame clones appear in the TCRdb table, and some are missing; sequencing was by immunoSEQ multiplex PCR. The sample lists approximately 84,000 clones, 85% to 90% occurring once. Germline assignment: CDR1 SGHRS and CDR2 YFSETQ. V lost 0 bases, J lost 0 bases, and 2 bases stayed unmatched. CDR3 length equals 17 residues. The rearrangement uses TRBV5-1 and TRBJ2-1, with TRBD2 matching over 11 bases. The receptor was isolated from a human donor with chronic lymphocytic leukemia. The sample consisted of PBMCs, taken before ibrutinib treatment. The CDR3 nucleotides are TGCGCCAGCAGCTTGGGTACTAGCGGGAGCTCCTACAATGAGCAGTTCTTC. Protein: CASSLGTSGSSYNEQFF.